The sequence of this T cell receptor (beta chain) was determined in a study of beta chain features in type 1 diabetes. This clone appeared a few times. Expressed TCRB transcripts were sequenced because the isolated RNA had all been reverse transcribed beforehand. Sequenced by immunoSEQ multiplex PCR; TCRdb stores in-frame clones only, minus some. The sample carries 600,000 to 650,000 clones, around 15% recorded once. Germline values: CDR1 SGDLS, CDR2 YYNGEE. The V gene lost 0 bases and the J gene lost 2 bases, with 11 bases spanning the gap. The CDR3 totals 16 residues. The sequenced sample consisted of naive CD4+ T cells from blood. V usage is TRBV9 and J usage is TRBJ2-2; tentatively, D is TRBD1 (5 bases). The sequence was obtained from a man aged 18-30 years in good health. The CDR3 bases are TGTGCCAGCAGCGTAGAACCCAGGGTAAACACCGGGGAGCTGTTTTTT. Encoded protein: CASSVEPRVNTGELFF. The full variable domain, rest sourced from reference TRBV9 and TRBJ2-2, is DSGVTQTPKHLITATGQRVTLRCSPRSGDLSVYWYQQSLDQGLQFLIQYYNGEERAKGNILERFSAQQFPDLHSELNLSSLELGDSALYFCASSVEPRVNTGELFFGEGSRLTVL.